The 19 T cell receptor beta chains given below trace back to one sample, sequenced in a study of blood T cell repertoires in COVID-19. Sequenced by immunoSEQ multiplex PCR; TCRdb stores in-frame clones only, minus some. This table has 250,000 to 350,000 clones, 92% appearing once. Specimen: PBMCs or T cells enriched from blood (not recorded which). The origin of the receptors is a woman in her thirties who had recovered from COVID-19.

This clone has more than one count but fewer than ten. In nucleotides, the CDR3 is TGTGCCAGCTCCGGGACAGGGTCTTTCGGGAATTCACCCCTCCACTTT. Translation gives CASSGTGSFGNSPLHF. The chain carries TRBV18 and TRBJ1-6; 9 bases align to TRBD1. Germline CDR1 reads KGHSH; CDR2 reads LQKENI. Trimming removed 6 bases from V and 7 bases from J; junction bases left unmatched: 10. This CDR3 contains 16 residues.

The chain joins TRBV5-1 to TRBJ1-6; D call uncertain. V gave up 0 bases and J gave up 3 bases, with 10 bases separating them. Germline CDR1 is SGHRS and CDR2 is YFSETQ. The CDR3 contains 16 residues. In DNA form, the CDR3 reads TGCGCCAGCAGCTTGGGGCCAGAGGGCTATAATTCACCCCTCCACTTT. Translation: CASSLGPEGYNSPLHF.

This clone was found a few times. The chain recombines TRBV27 with TRBJ2-7; 7 nucleotides line up with TRBD1. Germline trimming cut 4 bases from V and 6 bases from J; bases unmatched to any gene: 9. The germline V gene has CDR1 MNHEY and CDR2 SMNVEV (reference sequence). The CDR3 has 14 residues. The CDR3 is CASSSKGTAGEQYF. For the CDR3, the DNA is TGTGCCAGCAGTTCGAAAGGGACAGCAGGCGAGCAGTACTTC.

This clone was detected once. The rearrangement links TRBV28 to TRBJ2-7; 9 bases match TRBD1. V gave up 4 bases and J gave up 6 bases; unmatched junction bases: 13. In germline, CDR1 is MDHEN, CDR2 SYDVKM. This CDR3 spans 16 amino acids. CDR3 in DNA: TGTGCCAGCAGTTCCGAACAGGGGGCGCGTCGGTCCGAGCAGTACTTC. Translation gives CASSSEQGARRSEQYF.

This chain uses TRBV7-2 with TRBJ1-1; the D is unclear. Between the trimmed V and J ends, which lost 1 base and 4 bases, there was a span of 13 bases. CDR1 is SGHTA, CDR2 FQGNSA, per germline. The CDR3 contains 15 residues. The CDR3 DNA reads TGTGCCAGCAGCTTAGTCGTCGCGGGCCGCACTGAAGCTTTCTTT. This encodes CASSLVVAGRTEAFF.

The CDR3 loop reads CASSPSRGPRGEQYF. CDR3 in DNA: TGTGCCAGCAGCCCCTCGAGAGGGCCCCGCGGTGAGCAGTACTTC. V usage is TRBV6-5 and J usage is TRBJ2-7, with a tentative D call TRBD2 (5 bases). CDR1 and CDR2 from the germline V gene are MNHEY and SVGAGI. The CDR3 contains 15 residues. Trimming took 6 bases from V and 7 from J, leaving 22 bases between them.

The CDR3 DNA sequence: TGTGCCAGCAGCTTAGCCTCGCAGGCTAGCGGGGGGACGGCAGATACGCAGTATTTT. It encodes CASSLASQASGGTADTQYF. This chain links TRBV7-2 with TRBJ2-3; 11 bases map to TRBD2. Germline V gene data show CDR1 as SGHTA and CDR2 as FQGNSA. The V gene end was trimmed by 0 bases and the J gene end by 4 bases; junction bases not matched to a gene: 12. This CDR3 is 19 amino acids long.

Worth noting for this clone: Other DNA sequences within the sample encode an identical CDR3. The gene calls are TRBV28 and TRBJ2-7; 8 bases match TRBD1. With V trimmed by 4 bases and J by 6 bases, 5 bases remained unmatched. The CDR3 contains 13 residues. Germline V gives CDR1 MDHEN, CDR2 SYDVKM. As DNA, the CDR3 is TGTGCCAGCAGTTCCGGACAGGGCTCCGAGCAGTACTTC. Translated: CASSSGQGSEQYF.

V is TRBV19 and J is TRBJ2-5, with 7 bases fitting TRBD1. This CDR3 spans 14 amino acids. Germline-derived CDR1 and CDR2 are LNHDA and SQIVND (reference sequence). V dropped 3 bases and J dropped 5; count of bases not matched to a gene: 6. The CDR3 loop reads CASSITGEGETQYF. The CDR3 DNA follows: TGTGCCAGTAGTATTACAGGGGAAGGGGAGACCCAGTACTTC. The complete variable domain, with remaining parts taken from reference TRBV19 and TRBJ2-5, reads DGGITQSPKYLFRKEGQNVTLSCEQNLNHDAMYWYRQDPGQGLRLIYYSQIVNDFQKGDIAEGYSVSREKKESFPLTVTSAQKNPTAFYLCASSITGEGETQYFGPGTRLLVL.

The CDR3 nucleotides read TGTGCCAGCAGCTTGACGACAGGGGGTTGGCAGCCCCAGCATTTT. It translates to CASSLTTGGWQPQHF. This chain joins TRBV5-4 and TRBJ1-5; 9 nucleotides line up with TRBD1. The CDR3 is 15 residues long. Looked up from germline, CDR1 is SGHNT and CDR2 is YYREEE (reference sequence). V dropped 1 base and J dropped 7; count of bases not matched to a gene: 6.

The chain carries TRBV10-3 and TRBJ2-1, with 7 bases lining up with TRBD2. The CDR3 has 17 amino acids. V was pared by 4 bases and J by 0 bases, with 9 bases of the junction left unmatched. Looked up from germline, CDR1 is ENHRY and CDR2 is SYGVKD. The CDR3 bases are TGTGCCATCAGTGGAGACACGGGAGGCTTCTCCTACAATGAGCAGTTCTTC. Encoded protein: CAISGDTGGFSYNEQFF.

V usage is TRBV15 and J usage is TRBJ1-2, with 8 bases lining up with TRBD1. V lost 3 bases, J lost 8 bases, and 5 bases stayed unmatched. This CDR3 spans 13 amino acids. CDR1 is LNHNV, CDR2 YYDKDF, per germline (reference sequence). The CDR3 loop is CATSRGQERGYTF. The DNA of the CDR3 is TGTGCCACCAGCAGGGGACAGGAAAGAGGCTACACCTTC.

This chain uses TRBV4-3 with TRBJ2-7; 9 nucleotides match TRBD2. This CDR3 region has 15 residues. CDR1 is LGHNA, CDR2 YSLEER, per germline. V gave up 3 bases and J gave up 3 bases; unmatched junction bases: 6. The CDR3 is CASSQDSGSGYEQYF. For the CDR3, the DNA is TGCGCCAGCAGCCAGGATAGCGGGAGTGGCTACGAGCAGTACTTC.

This chain connects TRBV7-8 to TRBJ2-5, with TRBD2 matching 9 bases. V lost 3 bases and J lost 3; bases outside the gene matches: 11. CDR1 is SGHVS, CDR2 FQNEAQ, per germline. The length of the CDR3 is 17 residues. The CDR3 spells CASSFLSGRAAEETQYF. DNA for the CDR3: TGTGCCAGCAGCTTCCTTAGCGGGAGAGCTGCGGAAGAGACCCAGTACTTC. The full variable domain, rest sourced from reference TRBV7-8 and TRBJ2-5, is GAGVSQSPRYKVAKRGQDVALRCDPISGHVSLFWYQQALGQGPEFLTYFQNEAQLDKSGLPSDRFFAERPEGSVSTLKIQRTQQEDSAVYLCASSFLSGRAAEETQYFGPGTRLLVL.

V gene TRBV4-1 combines with J gene TRBJ1-4, with D maybe TRBD1 (6 bases). Germline V gene sequence: CDR1 MGHRA, CDR2 YSYEKL. The CDR3 is 15 residues long. The V end lost 2 bases, the J end lost 5 bases, and 12 bases lay between the germline ends. The CDR3 here is CASSQTGSVNEKLFF. The DNA of the CDR3 is TGCGCCAGCAGCCAAACAGGGTCGGTGAATGAAAAACTGTTTTTT.

The chain is built from TRBV19 and TRBJ2-7; 8 nucleotides agree with TRBD2. Germline values: CDR1 LNHDA, CDR2 SQIVND (reference sequence). CDR3 size: 16 residues. With V trimmed by 6 bases and J by 7 bases, 17 bases remained unmatched. For the CDR3, the DNA is TGTGCCAGTAGCCCTAACGGACTAGCCGAATTTAGAGAGCAGTACTTC. Translated: CASSPNGLAEFREQYF.

This clone has a single count. The chain uses TRBV4-1 and TRBJ1-1; the D gene is possibly TRBD1 (6 bases). The V gene's germline CDR1 is MGHRA and CDR2 YSYEKL. This CDR3 region has 15 residues. V dropped 4 bases and J dropped 1 base, with 13 bases sitting between them. The CDR3 DNA reads as TGCGCCAGCAGCCCCCTACCCAGGGGGAACACTGAAGCTTTCTTT. This encodes CASSPLPRGNTEAFF.

The CDR3 coding sequence is TGTGCCAGCAGCTCGCCGGGACTAGCGGGGGCGCCTCTCCATCCTACGCAGTATTTT. Its translation: CASSSPGLAGAPLHPTQYF. The V call is TRBV11-2, the J call TRBJ2-3; 14 bases map to TRBD2. The junction had 17 bases not matched to a gene; V was cut back by 4 bases and J by 8 bases. Germline-derived CDR1 and CDR2 are SGHAT and FQNNGV. The CDR3 covers 19 residues.

The V gene is TRBV7-3, the J gene TRBJ1-2, with 8 bases that match TRBD1. CDR1 is SGHTA, CDR2 FQGTGA, per germline. Trimming took 5 bases from V and 7 from J; bases not matched to a gene: 6. The CDR3 covers 13 residues. CDR3 sequence (DNA): TGTGCCAGCAGCCTCGACAGGGGCGCTGGCTACACCTTC. Its translation: CASSLDRGAGYTF.